This T cell receptor beta chain was observed in a study of T cells in localized non-small cell lung cancer. Germline V gene lookup returns CDR1 MNHGY and CDR2 SAAAGT. V dropped 5 bases and J dropped 8 bases, with 12 bases sitting between them. The CDR3 covers 12 residues. Only in-frame clones appear in the TCRdb table, and some are missing; sequencing was by immunoSEQ multiplex PCR. Of thousands of clones in the sample, approximately 23% are singletons; the top ten hold under 20%. In its sample, this clone ranks as medium-sized. This clonotype was sampled from a man aged 40 to 70 with stage II lung adenocarcinoma. The J gene is TRBJ1-1, the V gene TRBV6-8; D perhaps matches TRBD1 (6 bases). The sample in question was lung tumor tissue, obtained before any cancer treatment. CDR3 coding DNA: TGTGCCAGCAGTGCCACAGGGACCGAAGCTTTCTTT. As protein: CASSATGTEAFF.